These T cell receptor beta chains were read from a single sample in a study of CD8+ T cells in alopecia areata. Only in-frame clones appear in the TCRdb table, and some are missing; sequencing was by immunoSEQ multiplex PCR. Seen here are some 120,000 clones, 47% observed once, and the top ten hold roughly 10%. The sample comprised NKG2D-low CD8+ T cells sorted from blood. The receptor source for this set is a human donor with alopecia areata. CDR3s include the opening cysteine and the closing phenylalanine or tryptophan.

j_gene,v_gene,CDR3aa
TRBJ2-5,TRBV30,CAWSPNEETQYF
TRBJ2-7,TRBV27,CATTGTDSYEQYF
TRBJ2-1,TRBV7-9,CASSHALRGEQFF
TRBJ2-5,TRBV11-2,CASSPGGKTQYF
TRBJ2-5,TRBV29-1,CSVGSETQYF
TRBJ2-5,TRBV13,CASSSDSQETQYF
TRBJ2-1,TRBV4-1,CASSQVSGGYNEQFF
TRBJ2-1,TRBV7-9,CASSPWRMKRGTENEQFF
TRBJ2-2,TRBV29-1,CSADRPNTGELFF
TRBJ2-1,TRBV28,CASSIANEQFF
TRBJ1-5,TRBV4-1,CASSQEGGQPQHF
TRBJ1-2,TRBV28,CASSSWDSTKEDGYTF
TRBJ2-5,TRBV29-1,CSVGTGDGTGTQYF
TRBJ1-5,TRBV28,CASHRGGNQPQHF
TRBJ1-1,TRBV23-1,CASEGGREVTEAFF
TRBJ2-5,TRBV6-6,CASSLAGVETQYF
TRBJ2-2,TRBV30,CAWSVDLQGGSYTGELFF
TRBJ2-7,TRBV11-2,CASSLGTGAGYEQYF
TRBJ2-1,TRBV4-1,CASSQDSPRAGNEQFF
TRBJ2-1,TRBV15,CATSRAASGEQFF
TRBJ2-2,TRBV28,CASSPLAGGYTAGELFF
TRBJ2-3,TRBV29-1,CSVIGTSGTQYF
TRBJ2-7,TRBV29-1,CSVEGKRTGDDSYEQYF
TRBJ2-7,TRBV19,CASSITGGGEQYF
TRBJ1-2,TRBV29-1,CSVEMGAGYGYTF
TRBJ1-5,TRBV5-1,CASSHSAIYSNQPQHF
TRBJ2-3,TRBV7-2,CASSERGRPRTDTQYF
TRBJ1-2,TRBV29-1,CSVGTGETDGYTF
TRBJ2-5,TRBV4-3,CASSQGGETQYF
TRBJ1-1,TRBV25-1,CASSEEGGAQEAFF
TRBJ2-5,TRBV29-1,CSVDSSLSRETQYF
TRBJ1-6,TRBV27,CASSPRSSPLHF
TRBJ1-1,TRBV29-1,CSVRTSTEAFF
TRBJ2-1,TRBV2,CASGTGARSGEQFF
TRBJ2-5,TRBV2,CASSEGTGHQETQYF
TRBJ2-1,TRBV2,CASIDRLADNEQFF
TRBJ2-1,TRBV29-1,CSVEGLAVRDEQFF
TRBJ1-1,TRBV30,CAWSVVHEAFF
TRBJ2-7,TRBV29-1,CSVEGTSYEQYF